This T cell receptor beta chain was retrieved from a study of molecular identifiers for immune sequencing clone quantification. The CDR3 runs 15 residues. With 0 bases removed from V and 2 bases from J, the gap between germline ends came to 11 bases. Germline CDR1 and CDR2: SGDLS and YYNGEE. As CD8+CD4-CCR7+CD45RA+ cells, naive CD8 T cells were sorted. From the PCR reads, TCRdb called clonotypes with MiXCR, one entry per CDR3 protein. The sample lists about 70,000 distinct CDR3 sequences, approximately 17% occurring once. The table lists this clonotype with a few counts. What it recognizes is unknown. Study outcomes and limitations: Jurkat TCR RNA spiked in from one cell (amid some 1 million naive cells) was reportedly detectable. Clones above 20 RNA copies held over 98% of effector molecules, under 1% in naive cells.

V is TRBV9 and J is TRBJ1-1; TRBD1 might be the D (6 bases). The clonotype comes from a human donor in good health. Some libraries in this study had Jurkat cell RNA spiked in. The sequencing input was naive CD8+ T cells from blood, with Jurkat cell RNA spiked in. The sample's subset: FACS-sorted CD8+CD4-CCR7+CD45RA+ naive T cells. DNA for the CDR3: TGTGCCAGCAGCGTAGAGGTGGACAGAAACACTGAAGCTTTCTTT. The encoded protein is CASSVEVDRNTEAFF.